This T cell receptor beta chain was sequenced in a study of OX40 agonist ivuxolimab in advanced cancers. Data came from immunoSEQ multiplex PCR; TCRdb stores just in-frame clones and leaves some out. The table lists some 77,000 clones, 75% to 90% of them singletons, with roughly 2.1% in the top ten. The CDR3 totals 14 residues. CDR1 and CDR2 (germline): LNHDA, SQIVND (reference sequence). The ends were cut back, 0 bases at V and 3 bases at J, with 9 bases in the middle. The origin of this receptor is an adult with an advanced solid tumor such as melanoma, head and neck, liver or kidney cancer. V and J are TRBV19 and TRBJ2-7, with D possibly being TRBD2 (6 bases). Sequences were derived from CD4+ or CD8+ T cells sorted from blood, sampled in a trial of the OX40 agonist ivuxolimab. CDR3 sequence: CASSIERGSYEQYF. The CDR3 DNA reads as TGTGCCAGTAGTATAGAACGGGGGAGCTACGAGCAGTACTTC.